This entry concerns a single T cell receptor (beta chain). Antigen unknown. The sequenced template was cDNA made from the entire isolated RNA. The protocol was immunoSEQ multiplex PCR, while the TCRdb copy is restricted to in-frame clones and leaves out a portion. The sample records 250,000 to 350,000 clones, around 13% being singletons. Cell sorting via CD45RO/CCR7/CD25/CD127/CD95/CD27 was performed to obtain CD4+ naive, central memory, regulatory and stem cell-like memory cells. This specimen comes from a study of beta chain features in type 1 diabetes. Overall study results and limits: PCR may have favored shorter templates equally in patients and controls. It was not settled here whether HLA type affects TCRB rearrangement.

This CDR3 contains 12 residues. CDR1 MNHNS and CDR2 SASEGT come from the germline V gene. Deletions cut 6 bases from V and 2 bases from J, with 8 bases between. The chain has TRBV6-1 and TRBJ2-7; D is ambiguous. This clonotype originated in a man aged 25-40 years in good health. The sequenced material came from central memory CD4+ T cells from blood. CDR3 loop: CASSSSPYEQYF. In nucleotides, the CDR3 is TGTGCCAGCAGCTCCTCTCCCTACGAGCAGTACTTC.